These T cell receptor beta chains were read from a single sample in a study of T cell changes during pregnancy in multiple sclerosis. The data were produced by immunoSEQ multiplex PCR, yet TCRdb's version contains in-frame clones alone and is incomplete. The profile shows roughly 80,000 clones, roughly 91% of them singletons. The source was peripheral blood, collected in the first trimester of pregnancy. Receptor source: a female donor with multiple sclerosis, enrolled in a pregnancy study. CDR3s include the opening cysteine and the closing phenylalanine or tryptophan. The D gene is left open where the match is weak. Clone size is stated in some rows and not others, as once, few, many or a class when expanded.

v_call	clone_size	j_call	d_call	cdr3_aa	cdr3_nt
TRBV2	-	TRBJ2-1	TRBD2	CASSVGTSGAEEFF	TGTGCCAGCAGTGTGGGGACTAGTGGGGCAGAGGAGTTCTTC
TRBV9	-	TRBJ1-1	-	CASSVGARGFTEAFF	TGTGCCAGCAGCGTAGGGGCCCGAGGGTTCACTGAAGCTTTCTTT
TRBV27	-	TRBJ2-6	TRBD1	CASTVQGQGANVLTF	TGTGCCAGCACCGTACAGGGGCAAGGGGCCAACGTCCTGACTTTC
TRBV12-5	-	TRBJ2-3	TRBD2	CASGLVTSGVTDTQYF	TGTGCTAGTGGTTTGGTTACTAGCGGGGTCACAGATACGCAGTATTTT
TRBV6-1	-	TRBJ2-7	-	CASSKARQTYEQYF	TGTGCCAGCAGTAAAGCTCGACAGACCTACGAGCAGTACTTC
TRBV18	-	TRBJ1-2	-	CASSKDSNYGYTF	TGTGCCAGCTCAAAAGACAGCAACTATGGCTACACCTTC
TRBV5-1	-	TRBJ1-3	-	CASSLVGASGNTIYF	TGCGCCAGCAGCTTGGTAGGGGCTTCGGGAAACACCATATATTTT
TRBV11-2	once	TRBJ2-1	-	CASSSLGRGHNEQFF	TGTGCCAGCTCTTCCCTGGGTAGGGGCCACAATGAGCAGTTCTTC
TRBV5-4	-	TRBJ2-5	TRBD1	CASSWTGGQETQYF	TGTGCCAGCAGCTGGACAGGGGGCCAAGAGACCCAGTACTTC
TRBV9	-	TRBJ1-1	-	CASSVGGGDTEAFF	TGTGCCAGCAGCGTAGGAGGGGGGGACACTGAAGCTTTCTTT
TRBV6-5	-	TRBJ2-1	-	CASSLSLAYEQFF	TGTGCCAGCAGCCTTTCACTAGCCTATGAGCAGTTCTTC
TRBV28	-	TRBJ2-5	TRBD2	CASSWGVFRERDTKETQYF	TGTGCCAGCAGTTGGGGGGTCTTTCGGGAGCGGGATACGAAAGAGACCCAGTACTTC
TRBV15	-	TRBJ1-5	-	CATSREDSSNQPQHF	TGTGCCACCAGCAGAGAGGACAGCAGCAATCAGCCCCAGCATTTT
TRBV27	-	TRBJ1-2	TRBD1	CASSDRGEDGYTF	TGTGCCAGCAGTGACAGGGGGGAAGATGGCTACACCTTC
TRBV6-5	-	TRBJ2-7	TRBD2	CASSSGTTYEQYF	TGTGCCAGCAGCTCGGGGACTACCTACGAGCAGTACTTC
TRBV9	-	TRBJ2-7	-	CASSVEGGGGYEQYF	TGTGCCAGCAGCGTAGAGGGGGGAGGGGGCTACGAGCAGTACTTC
TRBV14	many	TRBJ1-1	-	CASSQVPGTMNTEAFF	TGTGCCAGCAGCCAAGTTCCCGGGACAATGAACACTGAAGCTTTCTTT
TRBV9	-	TRBJ2-7	-	CASSPQGSSEQYF	TGTGCCAGCAGTCCGCAGGGTTCGAGTGAGCAGTACTTC
TRBV6-6	-	TRBJ1-2	TRBD1	CASSIGTGGQNGYTF	TGTGCCAGCAGTATCGGGACAGGGGGCCAAAATGGCTACACCTTC
TRBV12-5	once	TRBJ1-1	-	CASGLEGARTEAFF	TGTGCTAGTGGTTTGGAAGGGGCCCGAACTGAAGCTTTCTTT
TRBV4-2	-	TRBJ2-7	TRBD1	CASSQEQTGGSYEQYF	TGTGCCAGCAGCCAAGAACAAACAGGGGGCTCCTACGAGCAGTACTTC
TRBV27	-	TRBJ2-4	-	CASSLEMGGQNIQYF	TGTGCCAGCAGTTTAGAGATGGGAGGCCAAAACATTCAGTACTTC
TRBV18	-	TRBJ1-6	-	CASSLGRPGGSPLHF	TGTGCCAGCTCACTAGGACGGCCGGGAGGTTCACCCCTCCACTTT
TRBV2	-	TRBJ2-3	-	CASSGGSTDTQYF	TGTGCCAGCAGTGGCGGCAGCACAGATACGCAGTATTTT
TRBV6-6	-	TRBJ2-1	TRBD1	CASSYARDSQKNEQFF	TGTGCCAGCAGTTACGCCCGGGACAGCCAAAAGAATGAGCAGTTCTTC
TRBV30	-	TRBJ2-5	-	CAWSSTAQYF	TGTGCCTGGTCCTCTACGGCCCAGTACTTC
TRBV15	-	TRBJ2-1	TRBD2	CATSIRAGVYNEQFF	TGTGCCACCAGCATTCGGGCGGGAGTTTACAATGAGCAGTTCTTC
TRBV6-1	-	TRBJ2-2	-	CASNQAAGELFF	TGTGCCAGCAACCAGGCAGCCGGGGAGCTGTTTTTT